The rows below give T cell receptor beta chains drawn from one sample of a study of T cells in narcolepsy. Assay: immunoSEQ multiplex PCR; the TCRdb copy retains only in-frame clones and omits some. The sample records 20,000 to 25,000 clones, more than 80% being singletons. Input material: CD45RA- memory CD4+ T cells from PBMCs. These receptors were taken from a human donor with narcolepsy. Both conserved end residues are part of each CDR3. Clone size is not always given. Where it is, it says once, few, many or a class for expanded clones.

V	size	J	CDR3
TRBV7-9	.	TRBJ1-3	CASSLGQGASGNTIYF
TRBV19	.	TRBJ2-3	CASSIRRISSTDTQYF
TRBV15	.	TRBJ2-3	CATSTGGMGTDTQYF
TRBV7-3	.	TRBJ1-2	CASSLSGTGGEIYGYTF
TRBV5-4	.	TRBJ2-3	CASSFLSGGTDTQYF
TRBV19	.	TRBJ2-7	CASSMSSGTGEQYF
TRBV2	.	TRBJ2-7	CASRPGQGSYEQYF
TRBV7-8	few	TRBJ1-1	CASSLSGGLGSWNTEAFF
TRBV7-2	.	TRBJ2-1	CASSLDSGSYNEQFF
TRBV6-1	.	TRBJ2-2	CASRSLDRRTGELFF
TRBV5-6	.	TRBJ1-6	CASSRGYDNSPLHF
TRBV9	.	TRBJ1-3	CASDSTGGGPGNTIYF
TRBV6-6	.	TRBJ1-2	CASKVYEDGYTF
TRBV18	.	TRBJ2-1	CASSPDYSYNEQFF
TRBV10-3	.	TRBJ1-3	CAISEAGLGNTIYF
TRBV19	.	TRBJ1-5	CASSIVKGEGNQPQHF
TRBV5-1	once	TRBJ2-5	CASSSGGGEETQYF
TRBV7-7	.	TRBJ2-1	CASSLGLAGGVDEQFF
TRBV19	.	TRBJ1-4	CASSQGLNEKLFF
TRBV10-3	.	TRBJ1-1	CAISEGGSEAFF
TRBV6-1	.	TRBJ1-1	CASTYRGRDTEAFF
TRBV27	once	TRBJ2-1	CASSLPSGLASYNEQFF
TRBV5-1	.	.	CASSPGTSGRPYEQYF
TRBV5-4	.	TRBJ1-2	CASSPNDRAGMGYTF
TRBV27	.	TRBJ1-1	CASTRASGLNTEAFF
TRBV11-2	.	TRBJ1-2	CASTSRAGVYGYTF
TRBV15	.	TRBJ1-1	CATSRDLERRQAFF
TRBV20-1	few	TRBJ1-1	CSAYLNTEAFF
TRBV5-4	.	TRBJ2-5	CASRTLAGETQYF
TRBV30	.	TRBJ2-5	CAWTANSLAFRDLYF
TRBV28	.	TRBJ2-3	CASHRGIGTQYF
TRBV18	.	TRBJ1-1	CASSPGTGDTEAFF
TRBV5-1	.	TRBJ2-1	CASSLRRNEQFF
TRBV30	.	TRBJ2-3	CAWSVAGDSTDTQYF
TRBV6-5	.	TRBJ1-3	CASSRNGRAGDTIYF
TRBV27	.	TRBJ2-7	CASSSYSSGSKQYF
TRBV2	.	TRBJ1-5	CASSLNRVSNQPQHF
TRBV7-8	.	TRBJ2-1	CASSSPDRGLRGAFF
TRBV28	.	TRBJ1-4	CASSLQGEKLFF
TRBV5-1	.	TRBJ1-1	CASSLAAGNTEAFF
TRBV28	.	TRBJ1-3	CASNKQGLSGNTIYF
TRBV2	.	TRBJ2-1	CASRGSTSSYNEQFF
TRBV6-1	.	TRBJ2-3	CASRGLPPGTDTQYF
TRBV6-1	once	TRBJ2-7	CASSSQDRRPYEQYF
TRBV27	.	TRBJ1-2	CASSPGTRVMGGYTF
TRBV7-7	.	TRBJ2-1	CASSLAAGAYNEQFF
TRBV5-1	.	TRBJ2-3	CASSQGLSTDTQYF
TRBV18	.	TRBJ1-5	CASSLAAGGSNQPQHF
TRBV5-1	once	TRBJ2-7	CASSLDGTSGSLLQREQYF
TRBV2	.	TRBJ2-7	CASARDRGDSYEQYF
TRBV6-5	.	TRBJ1-5	CASSFRGQPQHF
TRBV28	.	TRBJ1-2	CASSPTVVYGYTF
TRBV10-2	.	TRBJ2-3	CASSSSISTDTQYF
TRBV27	once	TRBJ2-5	CASSHVMRGLQETQYF
TRBV7-3	once	TRBJ2-1	CASSPRNSYNEQFF
TRBV27	.	TRBJ2-7	CASSFQTGRRYEQYF
TRBV5-1	once	TRBJ1-6	CASSQLNPTGPNSPLHF
TRBV7-9	.	TRBJ1-1	CATPTLTDRGSIDTEAFF
TRBV27	.	TRBJ1-1	CASSERGTEAFF
TRBV6-1	.	TRBJ2-4	CASSELAGVNIQYF